This TCR beta chain appears in the sequencing data of a study of CD8+CD57+ T cells in acquired aplastic anemia (dated by TCRdb to 2016 to 2018). With regard to the full study: On average, sorted CD4+ and CD8+ cells yielded around 3.5 ug of extracted DNA, with a range of roughly 0.19 to 27.4 ug. CD8+CD57+ expansion was defined as frequency above the mean frequency observed in healthy subjects. What the authors observed across the whole study: Between patients and healthy controls, no significant difference in CD8+ Simpson's diversity was found (P=0.060). Twenty-nine CD8+ CDR3 sequences were shared between patients and controls but appeared highly expressed in patients and within their immunodominant clones.

Profiling of TCR beta VDJ combinations and CDR3 sequences used genomic DNA as the template. An Illumina HiSeq 2000 was used for TCR repertoire sequencing. In the source study's methods: TRBV/TRBJ rearrangement plots, CDR3 size and DJ length profiles, and Simpson's diversity index were used to evaluate the repertoires. Whichever DNA sequence was most abundant in the deep sequencing data was defined as the immunodominant clone. CDR3 amino acid sequences were screened for sharing across subjects and were compared with published repertoires and the VDJdb database. TCRdb's own reprocessing of the public reads used fastp at Q25 and MiXCR and kept productive beta chains. Records with the same CDR3 protein are collapsed into one entry carrying the most frequent genes and DNA. The V and J calls were determined by TCRdb, not by the authors. The sample includes approximately 57,000 distinct CDR3 sequences, with 57% observed a single time. The ten largest clones add up to around 15% of the sample.

The CDR3 has 13 amino acids, counting the end cysteine and phenylalanine. Only CDR3 DNA remains: 39 bases, in frame from the first base. The germline ends are 13 bases apart after V is trimmed by 6 bases and J by 7 bases. From a lookup of the germline V gene (reference sequence), CDR1 and CDR2 are MNHEY and SMNVEV. Flow cytometry had shown CD8+CD57+ cell expansion in the patients selected for sequencing. Every patient had a diagnosis of severe acquired aplastic anemia based on International Study of Aplastic Anemia and Agranulocytosis and Camitta criteria. No patient had received any therapy when blood was sampled. TCR repertoires of sorted CD4+ and CD8+ blood T cells from severe aplastic anemia patients and healthy subjects were deep-sequenced in the study. Patients were enrolled under clinicaltrials.gov protocols 00001620, 01623167, 00001397, 00071045, 00081523 and 00961064 in the USA. Ficoll-Paque density gradient centrifugation was used to isolate peripheral blood mononuclear cells. Before DNA extraction, CD4+ and CD8+ T cells were sorted by FACS or by magnetic beads.

In its sample, this clonotype was seen once. It has no known antigen specificity. Per-nucleotide qualities are absent, and no much larger clonotype sits a single base away. A single read counts as weak evidence. The sample comprised sorted CD4+, CD8+, or CD8+CD57+ T cells (not recorded which) from PBMCs. The chain links TRBV27 with TRBJ2-1, with the D call perhaps TRBD1 or TRBD2, each one matching 5 bases. The receptor was isolated from a human donor with aplastic anemia. In nucleotides, the sequence is TGTGCCAGCAGCCGGGGCCCGGGGAATGAGCAGTTCTTC. Translation gives CASSRGPGNEQFF.